Presented here are 32 T cell receptor beta chains from one specimen sequenced in a study of cytomegalovirus exposure and HLA in healthy donors. The PCR used 60 Vbeta and 13 Jbeta primers. Clones were sequenced by immunoSEQ multiplex PCR, and TCRdb holds only the in-frame ones, with some missing. The repertoire holds 95,000 to 150,000 clones, with around 69% as singletons. Sequencing was carried out using PBMCs. The receptors originated from a woman aged 40 to 49 in good health and CMV-seropositive.

The chain links TRBV5-1 to TRBJ2-7; 7 positions agree with TRBD1. CDR1 and CDR2 from the germline V gene are SGHRS and YFSETQ. The CDR3 is 14 residues long. The V gene end was trimmed by 4 bases and the J gene end by 7 bases; junction bases not matched to a gene: 11. In DNA form, the CDR3 reads TGCGCCAGCAGCATAGGACAGGACCGAGAGGAGCAGTACTTC. Protein sequence: CASSIGQDREEQYF.

The V and J genes are TRBV13 and TRBJ2-7, with D perhaps TRBD1 (6 bases). The CDR3 sequence is 13 residues long. V was trimmed by 2 bases and J by 7 bases, leaving 12 bases between them. The germline gives CDR1 PRHDT, CDR2 FYEKMQ (reference sequence). The CDR3 region is CASSLTGTGEQYF. The CDR3 DNA reads TGTGCCAGCAGCTTAACAGGGACCGGGGAGCAGTACTTC.

This chain connects TRBV6-1 to TRBJ1-4; D remains unclear. This CDR3 has 15 amino acids. V lost 7 bases to trimming and J lost 0 bases, with 12 bases between them. Germline V CDR1 and CDR2: MNHNS, SASEGT. CDR3 bases: TGTGCCAGCATACCAGGAAGTACAACTAATGAAAAACTGTTTTTT. Protein: CASIPGSTTNEKLFF.

The rearrangement joins TRBV28 to TRBJ2-2; 7 bases agree with TRBD1. V trimming: 7 bases; J trimming: 9 bases; junction bases outside the gene matches: 2. This CDR3 has 11 amino acids. Germline V lookup: CDR1 MDHEN, CDR2 SYDVKM. CDR3 nucleotides: TGTGCCAGCACGACAGGGAGGGAGCTGTTTTTT. Translating it yields CASTTGRELFF.

In DNA form, the CDR3 reads TGCGCCAGCAGCTTCATGGGACAGGGGGTGGGGGAGCAGTACTTC. This translates into CASSFMGQGVGEQYF. The rearrangement uses TRBV5-1 and TRBJ2-7; 11 bases are a match to TRBD1. Per the germline V gene, CDR1 is SGHRS and CDR2 is YFSETQ. CDR3 size: 15 residues. V was pared by 2 bases and J by 7 bases, with 8 bases of the junction left unmatched. The variable domain in full, completed from reference TRBV5-1 and TRBJ2-7, reads KAGVTQTPRYLIKTRGQQVTLSCSPISGHRSVSWYQQTPGQGLQFLFEYFSETQRNKGNFPGRFSGRQFSNSRSEMNVSTLELGDSALYLCASSFMGQGVGEQYFGPGTRLTVT.

This chain connects TRBV6-1 to TRBJ2-7, with D unresolved. The length of the CDR3 is 12 residues. Germline V lookup: CDR1 MNHNS, CDR2 SASEGT. V lost 0 bases and J lost 3, with 3 bases in between. CDR3 nucleotides: TGTGCCAGCAGTGAAGCGTACTACGAGCAGTACTTC. This gives the protein CASSEAYYEQYF.

This chain joins TRBV15 and TRBJ1-2; TRBD1 is a possible D gene (6 bases). CDR3 length equals 14 residues. Trimming left V 1 base short and J 6 bases short, with 12 bases between. CDR1 is LNHNV and CDR2 is YYDKDF in the germline V gene (reference sequence). CDR3: CATSRGNREHGYTF. As DNA, the CDR3 is TGTGCCACCAGCAGAGGAAACAGGGAACATGGCTACACCTTC.

The chain employs TRBV7-9 and TRBJ1-4; TRBD1 matches at 8 bases. Germline V gene lookup returns CDR1 SEHNR and CDR2 FQNEAQ (reference sequence). This CDR3 contains 14 residues. V lost 2 bases to trimming and J lost 6 bases; unmatched junction nucleotides: 2. In nucleotides, the CDR3 is TGTGCCAGCAGCTTATCAGGGGGCGATGAAAAACTGTTTTTT. Translation gives CASSLSGGDEKLFF.

This clone came up once. The rearrangement uses TRBV7-9 and TRBJ1-1; tentatively, D is TRBD1 (5 bases). CDR1 is SEHNR, CDR2 FQNEAQ, per germline (reference sequence). This CDR3 has 18 amino acids. Trimming took 4 bases from V and 0 from J, leaving 21 bases between them. The CDR3 DNA is TGTGCCAGCAGCTCCCCCTTCGGGGGGGACTCCATGAACACTGAAGCTTTCTTT. This codes for CASSSPFGGDSMNTEAFF.

The chain employs TRBV7-2 and TRBJ1-2; D gene ambiguous. CDR3 size: 12 residues. Trimming took off 4 bases at V and 8 bases at J, with 11 bases between the two ends. CDR1 is SGHTA, CDR2 FQGNSA, per germline. The CDR3 nucleotides are TGTGCCAGCAGCTCTGTCGAGGAAGGCTACACCTTC. Translated: CASSSVEEGYTF.

The rearrangement uses TRBV9 and TRBJ2-5; TRBD2 aligns across 10 bases. Germline CDR1 SGDLS, CDR2 YYNGEE. CDR3 length: 20 residues. V was pared by 2 bases and J by 2 bases, with 18 bases of the junction left unmatched. CDR3 region: CASSVGTGTPRLAGQETQYF. In DNA form, the CDR3 reads TGTGCCAGCAGCGTTGGTACCGGGACACCCCGACTAGCGGGTCAAGAGACCCAGTACTTC.

The rearrangement joins TRBV11-2 to TRBJ1-3; D unresolved. V gave up 1 base and J gave up 4 bases, with 8 bases separating them. This CDR3 spans 14 amino acids. Germline V lookup: CDR1 SGHAT, CDR2 FQNNGV. The DNA of the CDR3 is TGTGCCAGCAGCTTAGGGTTGGCAGGAAACACCATATATTTT. Translated, it gives CASSLGLAGNTIYF.

J is TRBJ2-1 and V is TRBV4-2; D is undetermined. This CDR3 has 13 amino acids. CDR1 is LGHNA, CDR2 YNFKEQ, per germline. V was clipped by 0 bases and J by 11 bases, with 11 bases between them. The DNA for the CDR3 is TGTGCCAGCAGCCAAGATCAAGAGACTCAGCAGTTCTTC. Its protein product is CASSQDQETQQFF.

The sample holds a few counts of this clone. The chain couples TRBV6-5 to TRBJ1-5; tentative D call: TRBD1 (5 bases). Trimming removed 4 bases at V and 7 bases at J, with 11 bases between. CDR1 is MNHEY, CDR2 SVGAGI, per germline. The CDR3 has 13 residues. The CDR3 nucleotides are TGTGCCAGCAGTTTCGGAGGGGACCAGCCCCAGCATTTT. It encodes CASSFGGDQPQHF.

This clone was seen once. The rearrangement joins TRBV7-2 to TRBJ1-1, with D perhaps TRBD1 (6 bases). The V end lost 1 base, the J end lost 0 bases, and 9 bases lay between the germline ends. Germline V gives CDR1 SGHTA, CDR2 FQGNSA. The CDR3 has 15 residues. The CDR3 region is CASSLEGGVNTEAFF. The CDR3 region has the DNA TGTGCCAGCAGCTTAGAAGGGGGGGTGAACACTGAAGCTTTCTTT.

This chain joins TRBV19 and TRBJ1-1, with D unclear. This CDR3 is built from 15 residues. Trimming removed 1 base at V and 0 bases at J, with 9 bases between. The germline CDR1 and CDR2 sequences are LNHDA and SQIVND (reference sequence). This CDR3 is CASSIAGSMNTEAFF. The CDR3 DNA reads as TGTGCCAGTAGTATAGCGGGGTCCATGAACACTGAAGCTTTCTTT.

This chain uses TRBV7-3 with TRBJ2-2; D might be TRBD2 (5 bases). This CDR3 region has 15 residues. V lost 4 bases and J lost 2, with 11 bases in between. The germline V gene has CDR1 SGHTA and CDR2 FQGTGA. CDR3 amino acids: CASSYRESNTGELFF. CDR3 DNA sequence: TGTGCCAGCAGCTATCGGGAATCTAACACCGGGGAGCTGTTTTTT.

This clone was seen once. The rearrangement joins TRBV29-1 to TRBJ2-5; 11 positions agree with TRBD2. The J call is doubtful: the DNA matches TRBJ2-7 better. CDR1 SQVTM and CDR2 ANQGSEA come from the germline V gene. This CDR3 comprises 13 residues. The CDR3 region is CSGRLAGSHEQYF. The CDR3 DNA is TGCAGCGGACGACTAGCGGGATCCCACGAGCAGTACTTC.

CDR3 loop: CASSPLKGDNQPQHF. CDR3 in DNA: TGTGCCAGCTCACCTCTGAAGGGGGATAATCAGCCCCAGCATTTT. This rearrangement joins TRBV18 to TRBJ1-5; possibly TRBD1 for D (6 bases). Germline V gene data show CDR1 as KGHSH and CDR2 as LQKENI. The CDR3 extends over 15 amino acids. V dropped 3 bases and J dropped 4 bases, with 13 bases sitting between them.

This chain joins TRBV25-1 and TRBJ2-5, with 8 bases identical to TRBD1. The CDR3 contains 16 residues. V lost 3 bases, J lost 5 bases, and 11 bases stayed unmatched. Germline-derived CDR1 and CDR2 are MGHDK and SYGVNS. CDR3 region: CASSDPRQGPGETQYF. Written as DNA, the CDR3 is TGTGCCAGCAGTGACCCGCGACAGGGGCCGGGGGAGACCCAGTACTTC.

The chain has TRBV2 and TRBJ2-7; 9 nucleotides agree with TRBD1. The CDR3 has 14 residues. The germline V gene has CDR1 SNHLY and CDR2 FYNNEI. With V trimmed by 5 bases and J by 4 bases, 6 bases remained unmatched. The chain's CDR3 is CASSRDRERYEQYF. In nucleotides, the CDR3 is TGTGCCAGCAGTAGGGACAGGGAGAGATACGAGCAGTACTTC.

This chain uses TRBV6-1 with TRBJ1-2, with 8 positions matching TRBD1. Germline V gives CDR1 MNHNS, CDR2 SASEGT. CDR3 length equals 15 residues. Trimming took 3 bases from V and 8 from J; bases not matched to a gene: 11. CDR3 residues: CASSEEQGAVGGYTF. Written as DNA, the CDR3 is TGTGCCAGCAGTGAGGAGCAGGGGGCGGTAGGAGGCTACACCTTC.

The chain uses TRBV5-1 and TRBJ1-4, with D possibly being TRBD1 (6 bases). V lost 5 bases and J 3 bases, leaving 14 bases between the germline ends. The CDR3 runs to 15 residues. Germline CDR1 and CDR2: SGHRS and YFSETQ. The CDR3 loop reads CASSTSGGSNEKLFF. CDR3 in DNA: TGCGCCAGCAGTACCTCTGGGGGCTCTAATGAAAAACTGTTTTTT. The full variable domain, in which reference TRBV5-1 and TRBJ1-4 provide the parts outside the CDR3, is KAGVTQTPRYLIKTRGQQVTLSCSPISGHRSVSWYQQTPGQGLQFLFEYFSETQRNKGNFPGRFSGRQFSNSRSEMNVSTLELGDSALYLCASSTSGGSNEKLFFGSGTQLSVL.

Remarks on this clone: The junction departs from germline at one end; a sequencing error may be responsible. CDR3 nucleotides: TGTGCTAGCAGCCCCACTAGCGGGAGAACAAATGAGCAGTTCTTC. This translates into CASSPTSGRTNEQFF. The V call is TRBV7-7, the J call TRBJ2-1; the match to TRBD2 covers 11 bases. CDR3 length: 15 residues. Germline CDR1 is SSHAT and CDR2 is FNYEAQ (reference sequence).

V gene TRBV14 combines with J gene TRBJ2-7, with 9 bases aligning to TRBD1. The J segment lost 3 bases and the V segment lost 6 bases, leaving 12 bases of the junction unmatched. From germline, CDR1 is SGHDN and CDR2 FVKESK. CDR3 length: 16 amino acids. The CDR3 sequence is CASSRRGQGGFYEQYF. CDR3 coding DNA: TGTGCCAGCAGTCGTAGGGGACAGGGAGGTTTCTACGAGCAGTACTTC.

In its sample, this clone was seen once. The rearrangement joins TRBV28 to TRBJ2-1; the D gene is possibly TRBD2 (6 bases). Germline-derived CDR1 and CDR2 are MDHEN and SYDVKM. The V end was cut by 2 bases, the J end by 6 bases, with 14 bases between. This CDR3 spans 15 amino acids. The chain's CDR3 is CASSLGGTGVNEQFF. In nucleotides, the CDR3 is TGTGCCAGCAGTTTAGGCGGGACGGGCGTCAATGAGCAGTTCTTC. The complete variable domain, with remaining parts taken from reference TRBV28 and TRBJ2-1, reads DVKVTQSSRYLVKRTGEKVFLECVQDMDHENMFWYRQDPGLGLRLIYFSYDVKMKEKGDIPEGYSVSREKKERFSLILESASTNQTSMYLCASSLGGTGVNEQFFGPGTRLTVL.

This clone was observed a handful of times. The sample has other DNA sequences that encode this CDR3 too. The chain recombines TRBV5-6 with TRBJ2-3; TRBD1 is a possible D gene (6 bases). The CDR3 sequence is 16 residues long. Germline V gene lookup returns CDR1 SGHDT and CDR2 YYEEEE. V was shortened by 7 bases and J by 6 bases, with 24 bases between the two germline ends. In nucleotides, the CDR3 is TGTGCCAGCTCAGGGGTTTCAGGACAGCGACGGGATACGCAGTATTTT. Amino acid sequence: CASSGVSGQRRDTQYF.

The V and J genes are TRBV30 and TRBJ1-2; 8 nucleotides line up with TRBD1. Germline V gene sequence: CDR1 GTSNPN, CDR2 SVGIG (reference sequence). The CDR3 consists of 15 residues. V lost 1 base and J lost 3; bases outside the gene matches: 7. The CDR3 nucleotides are TGTGCCTGGAGTGCCCCGGGACAGGCTTACTATGGCTACACCTTC. It yields the protein CAWSAPGQAYYGYTF.

The chain is built from TRBV4-1 and TRBJ2-7; 9 positions agree with TRBD2. From germline, CDR1 is MGHRA and CDR2 YSYEKL. The V segment lost 1 base and the J segment 2 bases; nucleotides outside the gene matches: 9. The CDR3 spans 17 residues. DNA for the CDR3: TGCGCCAGCAGCCAAGTCGACGTAGCGGGGGACCCCTACGAGCAGTACTTC. It translates to CASSQVDVAGDPYEQYF.

This chain connects TRBV2 to TRBJ1-2; tentative D call: TRBD1 (6 bases). The V end lost 6 bases, the J end lost 2 bases, and 10 bases lay between the germline ends. CDR1 is SNHLY and CDR2 is FYNNEI in the germline V gene. The CDR3 sequence is 13 residues long. The CDR3 protein is CASRTDRNYGYTF. CDR3 nucleotides: TGTGCCAGCAGAACCGACAGGAACTATGGCTACACCTTC.

The chain links TRBV4-1 to TRBJ2-7, with 10 bases aligning to TRBD1. Per germline, CDR1 MGHRA and CDR2 YSYEKL. This CDR3 contains 16 residues. Germline trimming cut 1 base from V and 1 base from J; bases unmatched to any gene: 4. CDR3 nucleotide sequence: TGCGCCAGCAGCCAAGTGACAGGGGGCGAATCCTACGAGCAGTACTTC. This encodes CASSQVTGGESYEQYF.

This rearrangement joins TRBV5-4 to TRBJ2-3; maybe TRBD2 (5 bases). The length of the CDR3 is 15 residues. V lost 0 bases and J 0 bases, leaving 8 bases between the germline ends. Germline V gives CDR1 SGHNT, CDR2 YYREEE (reference sequence). The CDR3 here is CASSLASSSTDTQYF. CDR3 DNA sequence: TGTGCCAGCAGCTTGGCTAGCTCTAGCACAGATACGCAGTATTTT. Drawing the rest from reference TRBV5-4 and TRBJ2-3, the complete variable domain is ETGVTQSPTHLIKTRGQQVTLRCSSQSGHNTVSWYQQALGQGPQFIFQYYREEENGRGNFPPRFSGLQFPNYSSELNVNALELDDSALYLCASSLASSSTDTQYFGPGTRLTVL.